What follows are 27 T cell receptor beta chains derived from one specimen sequenced in a study of T cells after yellow fever vaccination. TCRdb itself ran the 5' RACE reads through MiXCR, one entry per CDR3 protein. The table lists 500,000 to 650,000 distinct CDR3 sequences, roughly 12% of them singletons. Sample: PBMCs, taken on the day of the yellow fever booster vaccination. These receptor sequences come from a man aged 30 to 39 who received the YFV17D yellow fever vaccine.

This clonotype was counted a few times. The chain has TRBV20-1 and TRBJ2-7; possible D gene TRBD1, 6 bases. The CDR3 covers 15 residues. CDR1 is DFQATT, CDR2 SNEGSKA, per germline (reference sequence). Trimming left V 6 bases short and J 2 bases short, with 20 bases between. The CDR3: CSAPGKTGNTYEQYF. The CDR3 nucleotides read TGCAGTGCCCCGGGAAAAACAGGGAATACCTACGAGCAGTACTTC.

This chain joins TRBV6-1 and TRBJ2-7, with 7 nucleotides matching TRBD2. CDR3 length: 14 residues. After removal of 7 bases from V and 5 bases from J, the junction contained 11 bases not matched to a gene. Germline CDR1 MNHNS, CDR2 SASEGT. CDR3 in amino acids: CASTPRGRADEQYF. The CDR3 region has the DNA TGTGCCAGCACCCCACGAGGGAGGGCCGACGAGCAGTACTTC.

This clonotype has more than one count but fewer than ten. The chain uses TRBV7-9 and TRBJ2-7; 15 bases map to TRBD2. Germline CDR1 and CDR2: SEHNR and FQNEAQ (reference sequence). The CDR3 has 15 residues. Germline trimming cut 5 bases from V and 9 bases from J; bases unmatched to any gene: 8. CDR3 in DNA: TGTGCCAGCAGCGTCCGGACTAGCGGGAGGGAGTTGCAGTACTTC. Residues: CASSVRTSGRELQYF.

This clonotype was seen ten or more times. The rearrangement uses TRBV29-1 and TRBJ1-5; D unclear. The CDR3 sequence is 16 residues long. V was shortened by 4 bases and J by 2 bases, with 18 bases between the two germline ends. Germline lookup yields CDR1 SQVTM and CDR2 ANQGSEA. Here the CDR3 reads CSVAERTPGGNQPQHF. CDR3 nucleotide sequence: TGCAGCGTTGCCGAACGGACCCCCGGAGGCAATCAGCCCCAGCATTTT. The entire variable domain, with the rest obtained from reference TRBV29-1 and TRBJ1-5, is as follows: SAVISQKPSRDICQRGTSLTIQCQVDSQVTMMFWYRQQPGQSLTLIATANQGSEATYESGFVIDKFPISRPNLTFSTLTVSNMSPEDSSIYLCSVAERTPGGNQPQHFGDGTRLSIL.

As concerns this clonotype: Its ends do not fully match the called genes, so a read error is possible. The V gene is TRBV15, the J gene TRBJ2-1; the match to TRBD1 covers 9 bases. The CDR3 sequence is 15 residues long. The V gene's germline CDR1 is LNHNV and CDR2 YYDKDF (reference sequence). CDR3 region: CATRRGQGPYNEQFF. The DNA of the CDR3 is TGTGCCACCAGGAGAGGACAGGGGCCCTACAATGAGCAGTTCTTC.

This clonotype was seen repeatedly, ten times or more. This chain links TRBV12-3 or TRBV12-4 with TRBJ2-7; 8 bases fit TRBD2. The CDR3 sequence is 16 residues long. V dropped 6 bases and J dropped 4; count of bases not matched to a gene: 14. This chain's CDR3 is CASSKSSASGYYEQYF. The CDR3 DNA is TGTGCCAGCAGCAAATCCAGCGCTAGCGGGTATTACGAGCAGTACTTC.

The chain carries TRBV4-3 and TRBJ1-1, with D perhaps matching TRBD1 (5 bases). Trimming removed 2 bases from V and 4 bases from J, with 11 bases in between. The CDR3 loop spans 14 amino acids. Germline CDR1 reads LGHNA; CDR2 reads YSLEER. The CDR3 coding sequence is TGCGCCAGCAGCCAACCCGGGGGATTCACTGAAGCTTTCTTT. This encodes CASSQPGGFTEAFF.

The genes are TRBV6-6 and TRBJ2-2; a weak D match, TRBD2 (6 bases). The germline CDR1 and CDR2 sequences are MNHNY and SVGAGI (reference sequence). V lost 6 bases and J 6 bases, leaving 8 bases between the germline ends. This CDR3 spans 12 amino acids. CDR3 protein: CASRAGAGELFF. The CDR3 coding sequence is TGTGCCAGCAGAGCGGGCGCCGGGGAGCTGTTTTTT.

The table lists this clonotype with many counts. V is TRBV3-1 and J is TRBJ1-1; the D is unclear. The germline V gene encodes CDR1 LGHDT and CDR2 YNNKEL (reference sequence). V shed 1 base and J shed 7 bases, with 7 bases lying between them. The CDR3 runs to 12 residues. As DNA, the CDR3 is TGTGCCAGCAGCCAAGCGGGAAATGAAGCTTTCTTT. This codes for CASSQAGNEAFF.

The chain carries TRBV19 and TRBJ1-1, with a tentative D call TRBD1 (6 bases). V dropped 5 bases and J dropped 11 bases, with 15 bases sitting between them. The CDR3 is made up of 12 amino acids. The germline gives CDR1 LNHDA, CDR2 SQIVND (reference sequence). CDR3 DNA sequence: TGTGCCAGTAGTCAACAGGGTTGGAGGGCTTTCTTT. Translated, it gives CASSQQGWRAFF.

The table lists this clonotype with many counts. The chain has TRBV7-9 and TRBJ2-7; no clear D. The ends were cut back, 5 bases at V and 0 bases at J, with 14 bases in the middle. There are 15 residues in the CDR3. CDR1 and CDR2 from the germline V gene are SEHNR and FQNEAQ (reference sequence). As DNA, the CDR3 is TGTGCCAGCAGCGATCTCGGGTTATACTCCTACGAGCAGTACTTC. Encoded protein: CASSDLGLYSYEQYF.

In DNA, the CDR3 is TGTGCCATCAGACACGACAGGCCATACACAGATACGCAGTATTTT. Translating gives CAIRHDRPYTDTQYF. The V call is TRBV10-3, the J call TRBJ2-3; a possible D gene is TRBD1 (6 bases). Trimming left V 6 bases short and J 2 bases short, with 15 bases between. Germline assignment: CDR1 ENHRY and CDR2 SYGVKD. This CDR3 comprises 15 residues.

This clonotype was counted between two and nine times. The chain employs TRBV7-9 and TRBJ2-1; D is possibly TRBD2 (5 bases). The CDR3 contains 16 residues. V was cut by 6 bases and J by 6 bases, with 21 bases left in between. CDR1 is SEHNR and CDR2 is FQNEAQ in the germline V gene (reference sequence). CDR3 in DNA: TGTGCCAGCAGTTTACAAACCGGGAACCCCTTCAATGAGCAGTTCTTC. Translating gives CASSLQTGNPFNEQFF. Together with reference TRBV7-9 and TRBJ2-1, the CDR3 gives the full variable domain: DTGVSQNPRHKITKRGQNVTFRCDPISEHNRLYWYRQTLGQGPEFLTYFQNEAQLEKSRLLSDRFSAERPKGSFSTLEIQRTEQGDSAMYLCASSLQTGNPFNEQFFGPGTRLTVL.

This clonotype was observed a handful of times. The chain employs TRBV11-2 and TRBJ2-4; TRBD1 matches 9 bases. Germline CDR1 SGHAT, CDR2 FQNNGV. J gave up 0 bases and V 4 bases, and 4 bases lay outside the gene matches. The CDR3 has 16 amino acids. Here the CDR3 DNA reads TGTGCCAGCAGCTCATACAGGGGGCGAGCCAAAAACATTCAGTACTTC. Amino acid sequence: CASSSYRGRAKNIQYF.

Remarks on this clonotype: A junction boundary mismatches the germline segment, possibly from a read error. The chain has TRBV20-1 and TRBJ2-1; D possibly corresponds to TRBD2 (6 bases). Germline loops: CDR1 DFQATT, CDR2 SNEGSKA (reference sequence). The length of the CDR3 is 16 residues. CDR3 in amino acids: CGASTPRGGGVNEQFF. As DNA, the CDR3 is TGCGGTGCTTCCACCCCCCGTGGCGGAGGGGTTAATGAGCAGTTCTTC.

The chain carries TRBV5-5 and TRBJ1-1; TRBD1 agrees at 11 bases. Germline V gives CDR1 SGHKS, CDR2 YYEKEE (reference sequence). With 0 bases clipped from V and 5 bases from J, the junction kept 6 bases outside the gene matches. This CDR3 is built from 16 residues. The chain's CDR3 is CASSLARDRGRTEAFF. DNA for the CDR3: TGTGCCAGCAGCTTGGCCAGGGACAGGGGGAGGACTGAAGCTTTCTTT.

The table lists this clonotype with a few counts. The chain has TRBV25-1 and TRBJ2-1; 9 bases agree with TRBD1. The J segment lost 4 bases and the V segment lost 7 bases, leaving 8 bases of the junction unmatched. This CDR3 is 15 amino acids long. CDR1 MGHDK and CDR2 SYGVNS come from the germline V gene. The CDR3 bases are TGTGCCAGCACCCTCGGGGACAGGGTATACAATGAGCAGTTCTTC. This translates into CASTLGDRVYNEQFF.

There are a few counts of this clonotype. The genes are TRBV27 and TRBJ2-7; 9 positions agree with TRBD1. With V trimmed by 0 bases and J by 0 bases, 9 bases remained unmatched. Germline CDR1 is MNHEY and CDR2 is SMNVEV (reference sequence). The CDR3 runs to 18 residues. CDR3 nucleotides: TGTGCCAGCAGTTTATCCCGCATCGGGACAGGGAGCTCCTACGAGCAGTACTTC. This gives the protein CASSLSRIGTGSSYEQYF.

This clonotype was counted ten times or more. The chain couples TRBV12-3 or TRBV12-4 to TRBJ2-1; TRBD2 is a possible D gene (6 bases). Trimming took 4 bases from V and 6 from J, leaving 13 bases between them. The CDR3 is 14 residues long. The CDR3 sequence: CASSSNSGFNEQFF. The CDR3 DNA follows: TGTGCCAGCAGTTCAAATAGCGGATTCAATGAGCAGTTCTTC.

Here the CDR3 DNA reads TGTGCCAGCAGCTTAGAACTCCCGCTCTATGGCTACACCTTC. This sequence encodes CASSLELPLYGYTF. The rearrangement links TRBV7-9 to TRBJ1-2; no clear D gene. Per the germline V gene, CDR1 is SEHNR and CDR2 is FQNEAQ (reference sequence). The CDR3 loop spans 14 amino acids. V was clipped by 1 base and J by 4 bases, with 10 bases between them.

The rearrangement joins TRBV5-4 to TRBJ2-5; perhaps TRBD1 as D (6 bases). The V and J ends lost 0 bases and 2 bases respectively, with 29 bases between them. This CDR3 has 21 residues. The germline CDR1 and CDR2 sequences are SGHNT and YYREEE (reference sequence). CDR3 bases: TGTGCCAGCAGCTTGGCAGCACCCCAAAGCTCGTGGCAGGGGCCGCAAGAGACCCAGTACTTC. It codes for CASSLAAPQSSWQGPQETQYF.

This clonotype showed up just a few times. CDR3 DNA: TGTGCCAGCAGGGTAGGACAGGGGAAGGGGAGCAATCAGCCCCAGCATTTT. Residues: CASRVGQGKGSNQPQHF. The gene calls are TRBV2 and TRBJ1-5, with 9 positions matching TRBD1. The CDR3 length is 17 residues. With 6 bases clipped from V and 1 base from J, the junction kept 10 bases outside the gene matches. CDR1 and CDR2 (germline): SNHLY, FYNNEI.

This clonotype has a handful of counts. The rearrangement uses TRBV4-2 and TRBJ2-4; 12 bases map to TRBD1. The CDR3 spans 15 residues. V lost 0 bases, J lost 11 bases, and 5 bases stayed unmatched. CDR1 and CDR2 from the germline V gene are LGHNA and YNFKEQ. For the CDR3, the DNA is TGTGCCAGCAGCCAAGATACCGGGGACAGGGGGCTTCAGTACTTC. Its translation: CASSQDTGDRGLQYF.

This clonotype was counted ten times or more. The chain carries TRBV4-3 and TRBJ2-2; D gene ambiguous. CDR3 length equals 14 residues. Germline V gene lookup returns CDR1 LGHNA and CDR2 YSLEER. The V gene lost 3 bases and the J gene lost 4 bases, with 9 bases spanning the gap. The CDR3 protein is CASSHRTGTGELFF. The CDR3 nucleotides read TGCGCCAGCAGCCACCGAACCGGCACCGGGGAGCTGTTTTTT.

The gene calls are TRBV20-1 and TRBJ2-4; 8 bases line up with TRBD2. Germline trimming cut 1 base from V and 4 bases from J; bases unmatched to any gene: 6. The CDR3 has 15 residues. CDR1 and CDR2 from the germline V gene are DFQATT and SNEGSKA (reference sequence). The CDR3 is CSARGGSGGKNIQYF. As DNA, the CDR3 is TGCAGTGCTAGAGGGGGAAGCGGGGGTAAAAACATTCAGTACTTC.

This chain links TRBV20-1 with TRBJ2-7; D is possibly TRBD1 or TRBD2 (5 bases each). The V and J ends lost 6 bases and 4 bases respectively, with 31 bases between them. The CDR3 consists of 18 residues. Germline V gives CDR1 DFQATT, CDR2 SNEGSKA (reference sequence). CDR3 residues: CSADPGPSQGWGFYEQYF. In DNA, the CDR3 is TGCAGTGCCGACCCGGGGCCTAGCCAAGGGTGGGGATTTTACGAGCAGTACTTC.

V gene TRBV20-1 combines with J gene TRBJ1-2; 7 bases fit TRBD1. Germline V gene data show CDR1 as DFQATT and CDR2 as SNEGSKA (reference sequence). V lost 6 bases, J lost 8 bases, and 12 bases stayed unmatched. This CDR3 comprises 13 residues. The CDR3 is CSAPGQIRAGYTF. The CDR3 DNA is TGCAGTGCGCCGGGACAGATAAGAGCCGGCTACACCTTC.